A selection of T cell receptor beta chains follows, all from one sample in a study of CD8 T cells in Susac syndrome. A single record per CDR3 protein comes from TCRdb applying MiXCR to the immunoSEQ multiplex PCR reads. This table holds around 150,000 distinct CDR3 sequences, approximately 95% found once. The specimen sequenced was CD8+ T cells from PBMCs. These receptors came from a human donor with Susac syndrome. Each CDR3 is given with its conserved first and last residue. A D gene is named only where the DNA matches it firmly. Size is stated for part of the rows, as once, few or many counts, or as a class when the clone is expanded.

D gene	CDR3 length	clone size	V gene	J gene	CDR3 DNA	CDR3 protein
TRBD1	12	-	TRBV20-1	TRBJ1-2	TGCAGTGCTGGGGACAGGTTTTATGGCTACACCTTC	CSAGDRFYGYTF
-	14	-	TRBV20-1	TRBJ2-2	TGCAGTGCTCCGAGTCGGGAGAAGGTCGGGGAGCTGTTTTTT	CSAPSREKVGELFF
-	17	-	TRBV9	TRBJ2-3	TGTGCCAGCAGCGATCGACCAGACGGATCTAGCACAGATACGCAGTATTTT	CASSDRPDGSSTDTQYF
-	15	-	TRBV7-3	TRBJ2-3	TGTGCCAGCAACATGGGGGCCGGGGGCACAGATACGCAGTATTTT	CASNMGAGGTDTQYF
TRBD2	15	-	TRBV5-1	TRBJ2-1	TGCGCCAGCTACGGGGTGACTAGCGGGAGGAGAGAGCAGTTCTTC	CASYGVTSGRREQFF
TRBD2	16	-	TRBV4-2	TRBJ2-7	TGTGCCAGCAGCCAGACACTAGCGGATTACACCTACGAGCAGTACTTC	CASSQTLADYTYEQYF
-	10	-	TRBV27	TRBJ2-5	TGTGCCAGCGGCCGGGCTCCCGGCTACTTC	CASGRAPGYF
-	17	-	TRBV14	TRBJ2-5	TGTGCCAGCAGCCAAGCCCTCAACCGGGACCTGAAAGAGACCCAGTACTTC	CASSQALNRDLKETQYF
TRBD2	13	-	TRBV14	TRBJ2-1	TGTGCCAGCAGCCAACCGGGAGGGTCGAAGCAGTTCTTC	CASSQPGGSKQFF
TRBD2	18	-	TRBV5-6	TRBJ2-1	TGTGCCAGCAGCTTGGCCCCATGGGGCGGGAGGGTTGGCGTGGAGCAGTTCTTC	CASSLAPWGGRVGVEQFF
TRBD1	17	-	TRBV5-1	TRBJ1-1	TGCGCCAGCAGCTGGGCGGGGACAGGGGATCTATCTGCTGAAGCTTTCTTT	CASSWAGTGDLSAEAFF
TRBD2	14	-	TRBV5-6	TRBJ2-1	TGTGCCAGCAGCTGGACTAGCGGGATTAATGAGCAGTTCTTC	CASSWTSGINEQFF
-	16	-	TRBV27	TRBJ2-7	TGTGCCAGCAGTTTCGAACAGGGTACTAACCCTGACGAGCAGTACTTC	CASSFEQGTNPDEQYF
-	14	-	TRBV15	TRBJ2-1	TGTGCCACCAGCAACCCCAGGGTTTTGAATGAGCAGTTCTTC	CATSNPRVLNEQFF
-	14	-	TRBV18	TRBJ1-4	TGTGCCAGCGCCCTGCGGGAACGGGGTGAAAAACTGTTTTTT	CASALRERGEKLFF
TRBD2	16	once	TRBV28	TRBJ2-2	TGTGCCAGCAGTTTAGAAAGCGGGAGGTACACCGGGGAGCTGTTTTTT	CASSLESGRYTGELFF
TRBD1	15	-	TRBV9	TRBJ2-3	TGTGCCAGCAGACTAGGACAGGCTAGCACAGATACGCAGTATTTT	CASRLGQASTDTQYF
-	11	-	TRBV19	TRBJ2-3	TGTGCCAGTAGTATTGGGGATACGCAGTATTTT	CASSIGDTQYF
-	15	once	TRBV5-1	TRBJ1-1	TGCGCCAGCAGCACTCACCTCCTTGGGGACACTGAAGCTTTCTTT	CASSTHLLGDTEAFF
-	13	-	TRBV9	TRBJ1-5	TGTGCCAGCAGCGCGGATAGCAATCAGCCCCAGCATTTT	CASSADSNQPQHF
-	14	-	TRBV12-3/TRBV12-4	TRBJ2-3	TGTGCCAGCCCACCCACTGGGGGTGCAGATACGCAGTATTTT	CASPPTGGADTQYF
-	15	-	TRBV2	TRBJ2-7	TGTGCCAGCATTAAAATCCGCGGGGGCGCCTACGAGCAGTACTTC	CASIKIRGGAYEQYF
TRBD1	17	-	TRBV20-1	TRBJ1-2	TGCAGTGCTAGAGATTTGGGTGGACAGGGGGCTAACTATGGCTACACCTTC	CSARDLGGQGANYGYTF
TRBD1	14	-	TRBV9	TRBJ2-7	TGTGCCAGCAGCACCGGGACAGGGGCAGGCGAGCAGTACTTC	CASSTGTGAGEQYF
TRBD2	16	-	TRBV3-1	TRBJ2-3	TGTGCCAGCAGCCAAGGCCTCGGGAGGGCGGAAGATACGCAGTATTTT	CASSQGLGRAEDTQYF
TRBD1	14	-	TRBV5-1	TRBJ1-1	TGCGCCAGCAGCCCGGGACAGTCGAACACTGAAGCTTTCTTT	CASSPGQSNTEAFF
-	13	-	TRBV24-1	TRBJ2-2	TGTGCCACCGGAGGGTCGAACACCGGGGAGCTGTTTTTT	CATGGSNTGELFF
-	15	-	TRBV5-1	TRBJ1-5	TGCGCCAGCAGCGTTGGCTGGGACGGAGATCAGCCCCAGCATTTT	CASSVGWDGDQPQHF
-	12	-	TRBV29-1	TRBJ1-2	TGCAGCGTTGAACCCGGGGACTATGGCTACACCTTC	CSVEPGDYGYTF
-	14	once	TRBV20-1	TRBJ2-1	TGCAGTGCTAGAGTCCCGACCCCGGGGAATGAGCAGTTCTTC	CSARVPTPGNEQFF
-	15	-	TRBV15	TRBJ1-5	TGTGCCACCAGCAGAGATTTGGGGAAAGTTCAGCCCCAGCATTTT	CATSRDLGKVQPQHF